This TCR beta chain was obtained from a study of blood T cell repertoires in COVID-19. Trimming at V came to 4 bases and at J to 5 bases, leaving 5 bases not matched to a gene. The germline V gene has CDR1 SGHAT and CDR2 FQNNGV. CDR3 length equals 15 residues. Sequenced by immunoSEQ multiplex PCR; TCRdb stores in-frame clones only, minus some. The sample has 55,000 to 80,000 clones; around four fifths are singletons. This clone was found once. The chain carries TRBV11-2 and TRBJ2-1; 10 bases map to TRBD2. The clonotype was recovered from a human donor in a cohort sampled during active COVID-19. Sequenced sample: peripheral blood. The CDR3 loop reads CASSWSGTSDNEQFF. CDR3 DNA: TGTGCCAGCAGCTGGTCCGGGACTAGCGACAATGAGCAGTTCTTC.